Listed here are 26 T cell receptor beta chains from one sample, sequenced in a study of Graves' ophthalmopathy and Graves' hyperthyroidism. Beta-chain TCR CDR3 regions were amplified from RNA transcripts. Following a first-round RT-PCR that used HTBI primers, a second-round multiplex PCR was carried out. TCRdb called the multiplex PCR reads again in MiXCR, with one record for every CDR3 protein. The sample has about 50,000 distinct CDR3 sequences, roughly 46% seen once. The sample consisted of peripheral blood. The receptors were gathered from an adult woman with Graves' ophthalmopathy.

The chain employs TRBV7-3 and TRBJ2-1, with 10 bases that match TRBD2. Germline CDR1 and CDR2: SGHTA and FQGTGA. The CDR3 runs 15 residues. The junction had 10 bases not matched to a gene; V was cut back by 2 bases and J by 12 bases. The CDR3, as DNA: TGTGCCAGCAGCTTAGCTAGCGGGAGCACAGATACGCAGTTCTTC. Translated: CASSLASGSTDTQFF.

This clonotype is labeled as medium-sized. The V gene is TRBV29-1, the J gene TRBJ2-7; 10 bases are a match to TRBD1. CDR3 length: 13 residues. Germline V gives CDR1 SQVTM, CDR2 ANQGSEA. V shed 6 bases, J shed 5 bases, and the junction held 7 bases outside the gene matches. The CDR3 DNA is TGCAGCGTGTGGGGACAGGGGTCCCACGAGCAGTACTTC. Protein product: CSVWGQGSHEQYF.

The table lists this clonotype with a few counts. The V call is TRBV27, the J call TRBJ1-2; tentative D call: TRBD1 (6 bases). The V and J ends lost 2 bases and 4 bases respectively, with 14 bases between them. CDR3 length equals 15 residues. CDR1 is MNHEY and CDR2 is SMNVEV in the germline V gene (reference sequence). The CDR3 nucleotides are TGTGCCAGCAGTTTACAGGAGGGGGGCCGCTATGGCTACACCTTC. Its translation: CASSLQEGGRYGYTF.

This clonotype was recorded at least ten times. The J gene is TRBJ2-1, the V gene TRBV6-2 or TRBV6-3; TRBD2 agrees at 8 bases. V lost 2 bases to trimming and J lost 10 bases; unmatched junction nucleotides: 25. The CDR3 totals 20 residues. Germline assignment: CDR1 MNHEY and CDR2 SVGEGT. Written as DNA, the CDR3 is TGTGCCAGCAGTTACGGCTCGGGACCCCGTAGCGGGAAGGCACGACGGGAGCAGTTCTTC. Its translation: CASSYGSGPRSGKARREQFF.

This clonotype has a count of ten or more. A much larger clone is a single base away; this may be a read error. The chain uses TRBV6-6 and TRBJ2-5; D tentatively reads TRBD1 or TRBD2 (5 bases each). Germline V gene data show CDR1 as MNHNY and CDR2 as SVGAGI (reference sequence). The CDR3 is 13 residues long. Here the CDR3 reads CASSYAGGETLYF. In DNA form, the CDR3 reads TGTGCCAGCAGTTACGCTGGGGGAGAGACCCTGTACTTC.

A word on this clonotype: The CDR3 carries no conserved terminal phenylalanine or tryptophan, so it likely arises from a read error. The chain couples TRBV20-1 to TRBJ1-5, with D possibly being TRBD1 (5 bases). The germline V gene encodes CDR1 DFQATT and CDR2 SNEGSKA (reference sequence). This CDR3 spans 14 amino acids. The V gene lost 0 bases and the J gene lost 4 bases, with 10 bases spanning the gap. CDR3 sequence reads: CSARESAGNQPQHG. The CDR3 DNA is TGCAGTGCTAGAGAGTCGGCAGGGAATCAGCCCCAGCATGGT.

This clonotype was seen once. This chain links TRBV20-1 with TRBJ2-1, with D perhaps assigned TRBD1 or TRBD2 (6 bases each). This CDR3 is 14 amino acids long. Trimming pared 3 bases from V and 4 bases from J, leaving 13 bases between. CDR1 is DFQATT and CDR2 is SNEGSKA in the germline V gene (reference sequence). The CDR3 DNA is TGCAGTGCTAGGATGGGGGGCCTATACAATGAGCAGTTCTTC. Protein: CSARMGGLYNEQFF.

This clonotype was seen a single time. V usage is TRBV2 and J usage is TRBJ2-7; D unresolved. V lost 7 bases, J lost 6 bases, and 19 bases lay in between. Per germline, CDR1 SNHLY and CDR2 FYNNEI. The CDR3 length is 14 residues. This chain's CDR3 is CASMTPQIGSEQYF. In DNA form, the CDR3 reads TGTGCCAGCATGACCCCACAGATTGGCTCCGAGCAGTACTTC. Using reference TRBV2 and TRBJ2-7 for the parts outside the CDR3, the full variable domain is EPEVTQTPSHQVTQMGQEVILRCVPISNHLYFYWYRQILGQKVEFLVSFYNNEISEKSEIFDDQFSVERPDGSNFTLKIRSTKLEDSAMYFCASMTPQIGSEQYFGPGTRLTVT.

This clonotype was counted at least ten times. This sequence joins TRBV6-5 and TRBJ1-4; D is uncertain. This CDR3 is built from 14 residues. CDR1 and CDR2 (germline): MNHEY, SVGAGI. V lost 4 bases to trimming and J lost 0 bases, with 6 bases between them. The CDR3 sequence: CASSWGSTNEKLFF. CDR3 nucleotide sequence: TGTGCCAGCAGTTGGGGATCAACTAATGAAAAACTGTTTTTT.

The CDR3 sequence: CSVEGGGTRETQYF. CDR3 bases: TGCAGCGTTGAAGGGGGCGGGACACGGGAGACCCAGTACTTC. V gene TRBV29-1 combines with J gene TRBJ2-5; possibly TRBD1 or TRBD2 for D (6 bases each). Trimming removed 1 base from V and 5 bases from J, with 14 bases in between. Germline V gene data show CDR1 as SQVTM and CDR2 as ANQGSEA. CDR3 length equals 14 residues.

There are many counts of this clonotype. A clone one base away is much larger, so this may be a read error. The V and J genes are TRBV6-5 and TRBJ2-7; D is unclear. The CDR3 is made up of 11 amino acids. The germline V gene encodes CDR1 MNHEY and CDR2 SVGAGI. Deletions cut 8 bases from V and 2 bases from J, with 7 bases between. The CDR3 region is CASGQAYEQYF. DNA for the CDR3: TGTGCCAGCGGGCAGGCCTACGAGCAGTACTTC.

The V and J genes are TRBV10-3 and TRBJ2-3; TRBD1 is a possible D gene (6 bases). CDR3 length: 14 residues. The germline V and J ends were trimmed by 6 bases and 11 bases, with 21 bases remaining between them. The germline V gene encodes CDR1 ENHRY and CDR2 SYGVKD. The CDR3 sequence is CAIRIPQGNNEQYF. The CDR3 DNA sequence: TGTGCCATCAGGATCCCTCAGGGGAACAATGAGCAGTATTTT.

As concerns this clonotype: This may come from a read error, since a much larger clone is one base off. The rearrangement links TRBV4-3 to TRBJ2-5, with TRBD2 matching over 9 bases. This CDR3 comprises 17 residues. Germline CDR1 is LGHNA and CDR2 is YSLEER. The junction had 10 bases not matched to a gene; V was cut back by 4 bases and J by 1 base. CDR3 DNA sequence: TGCGCCAGCAGCCCACTTCTAGCGGGAAGTTTCCAAGAGACCCAGTACTTC. This sequence encodes CASSPLLAGSFQETQYF.

The chain links TRBV20-1 to TRBJ2-5; 7 nucleotides align to TRBD1. The CDR3 has 12 residues. Germline trimming cut 3 bases from V and 7 bases from J; bases unmatched to any gene: 5. Germline CDR1 reads DFQATT; CDR2 reads SNEGSKA (reference sequence). The CDR3 protein is CSASRDSLTQYF. As DNA, the CDR3 is TGCAGTGCTAGTAGGGACAGTTTGACCCAGTACTTC.

This clonotype was observed a single time. This chain joins TRBV7-3 and TRBJ2-5; TRBD2 might be the D (5 bases). There are 16 residues in the CDR3. The V and J ends lost 1 base and 0 bases respectively, with 12 bases between them. Germline V gene data show CDR1 as SGHTA and CDR2 as FQGTGA. This chain's CDR3 is CASSLSEGRDQETQYF. The CDR3 DNA reads as TGTGCCAGCAGCTTAAGTGAGGGCCGTGACCAAGAGACCCAGTACTTC.

The V gene is TRBV15, the J gene TRBJ1-1; TRBD1 might be the D (5 bases). Germline assignment: CDR1 LNHNV and CDR2 YYDKDF (reference sequence). This CDR3 is built from 15 residues. Trimming shortened V by 1 base and J by 5 bases, and 14 bases separated the two germline ends. This chain's CDR3 is CATSRGGRDQTEAFF. The CDR3 coding sequence is TGTGCCACCAGCAGAGGGGGCAGGGATCAAACTGAAGCTTTCTTT.

This clonotype was observed many times. The chain carries TRBV7-9 and TRBJ2-5; D is undetermined. The V and J ends lost 3 bases and 1 base respectively, with 9 bases between them. Germline V gene data show CDR1 as SEHNR and CDR2 as FQNEAQ (reference sequence). The CDR3 has 14 amino acids. This CDR3 is CASSLLTAQETQYF. Here the CDR3 DNA reads TGTGCCAGCAGCTTGTTAACAGCCCAAGAGACCCAGTACTTC.

Ten or more counts support this clonotype. This sequence joins TRBV29-1 and TRBJ2-3; 8 positions agree with TRBD1. The CDR3 extends over 13 amino acids. Unmatched junction bases numbered 9, after V lost 2 bases and J lost 11 bases. Looked up from germline, CDR1 is SQVTM and CDR2 is ANQGSEA. The CDR3 reads CSVEPQGAVGQYF. CDR3 in DNA: TGCAGCGTTGAACCGCAGGGGGCGGTTGGGCAGTATTTT.

The genes are TRBV7-9 and TRBJ1-2, with 8 nucleotides matching TRBD1. CDR3 length: 16 amino acids. V shed 0 bases and J 7 bases; nucleotides not matched to a gene: 10. The germline gives CDR1 SEHNR, CDR2 FQNEAQ (reference sequence). CDR3 region: CASSLARKSGGFGYTF. The CDR3 DNA reads as TGTGCCAGCAGCTTAGCGCGGAAGTCAGGGGGCTTTGGCTACACCTTC.

This clonotype has ten or more counts. This chain joins TRBV7-9 and TRBJ2-6; perhaps TRBD2 as D (5 bases). Trimming removed 2 bases at V and 5 bases at J, with 19 bases between. CDR1 and CDR2 (germline): SEHNR, FQNEAQ (reference sequence). The CDR3 has 18 residues. The chain's CDR3 is CASSLPTRGPRRANVLTF. Here the CDR3 DNA reads TGTGCCAGCAGCTTACCCACGAGAGGGCCCAGGAGGGCCAACGTCCTGACTTTC.

The V gene is TRBV7-6, the J gene TRBJ1-2; D is undetermined. The CDR3 is 11 residues long. Germline V gene data show CDR1 as SGHVS and CDR2 as FNYEAQ. V gave up 5 bases and J gave up 6 bases, with 7 bases separating them. DNA for the CDR3: TGTGCCAGCAGCCGAGGGAATGGCTACACCTTC. Translation gives CASSRGNGYTF.

The chain recombines TRBV18 with TRBJ2-2; 7 bases map to TRBD1. This CDR3 region has 15 residues. V lost 2 bases to trimming and J lost 3 bases; unmatched junction nucleotides: 3. Germline loops: CDR1 KGHSH, CDR2 LQKENI. For the CDR3, the DNA is TGTGCCAGCTCACCAGGGACAGACTACACCGGGGAGCTGTTTTTT. This encodes CASSPGTDYTGELFF.

The chain carries TRBV24-1 and TRBJ2-7, with 8 nucleotides matching TRBD2. Germline V lookup: CDR1 KGHDR, CDR2 SFDVKD. This CDR3 region has 14 residues. Trimming cost V 9 bases and J 5 bases; bases outside gene matches: 11. CDR3 loop: CATPLAGKKNEQYF. CDR3 bases: TGTGCCACCCCCTTAGCGGGAAAGAAGAACGAGCAGTACTTC.

The V gene is TRBV7-2, the J gene TRBJ2-5; TRBD1 might be the D (5 bases). The CDR3 spans 14 residues. The V gene's germline CDR1 is SGHTA and CDR2 FQGNSA. V was clipped by 1 base and J by 5 bases, with 11 bases between them. CDR3 region: CASSLEGIDETQYF. In nucleotides, the CDR3 is TGTGCCAGCAGCTTAGAGGGGATCGATGAGACCCAGTACTTC.

The DNA of the CDR3 is TGCAGTGCTACCCCGGACAGGTCTGGAAACACCATATATTTT. Amino acids: CSATPDRSGNTIYF. The chain uses TRBV20-1 and TRBJ1-3, with 7 bases fitting TRBD1. CDR1 DFQATT and CDR2 SNEGSKA come from the germline V gene (reference sequence). The CDR3 length is 14 residues. J lost 1 base, V lost 4 bases, and 4 bases had no gene match.

The sample holds many counts of this clonotype. The V and J genes are TRBV11-2 and TRBJ2-6; 7 bases map to TRBD2. With V trimmed by 3 bases and J by 4 bases, 3 bases remained unmatched. Germline-derived CDR1 and CDR2 are SGHAT and FQNNGV. The CDR3 contains 15 residues. The CDR3 sequence is CASSFDSGGANVLTF. The CDR3 coding sequence is TGTGCCAGCAGCTTCGATAGCGGGGGGGCCAACGTCCTGACTTTC.